The T cell receptor beta chain under discussion was sequenced for a study of Graves' ophthalmopathy and Graves' hyperthyroidism. RNA transcripts served as template for amplifying TCR beta CDR3 sequences. Following a first-round RT-PCR that used HTBI primers, a second-round multiplex PCR was carried out. MiXCR, run by TCRdb on the multiplex PCR reads, gives a single entry per CDR3 protein. The data show about 1.1 million distinct CDR3 sequences, about 40% seen once. This CDR3 has 13 residues. Trimming took off 5 bases at V and 8 bases at J, with 10 bases between the two ends. Germline CDR1 reads LNHNV; CDR2 reads YYDKDF (reference sequence).

The receptor comes from an adult man with Graves' hyperthyroidism. This rearrangement joins TRBV15 to TRBJ1-6; D not certain. Source material: peripheral blood or thyroid tissue (not recorded which). As DNA, the CDR3 is TGTGCCACCAGCTCTTGGACTGATTCACCCCTCCACTTT. This encodes CATSSWTDSPLHF.